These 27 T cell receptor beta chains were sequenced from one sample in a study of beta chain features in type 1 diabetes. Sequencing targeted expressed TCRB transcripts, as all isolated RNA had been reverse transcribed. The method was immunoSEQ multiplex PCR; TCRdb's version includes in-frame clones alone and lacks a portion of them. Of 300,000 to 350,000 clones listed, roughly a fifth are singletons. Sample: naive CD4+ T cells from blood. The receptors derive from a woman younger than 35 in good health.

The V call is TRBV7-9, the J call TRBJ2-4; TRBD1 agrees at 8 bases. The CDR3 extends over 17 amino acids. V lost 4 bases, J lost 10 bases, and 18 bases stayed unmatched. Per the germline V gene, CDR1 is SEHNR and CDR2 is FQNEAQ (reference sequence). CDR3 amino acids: CASSYPGQGGGHGIQYF. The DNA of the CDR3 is TGTGCCAGCAGCTACCCTGGACAGGGTGGGGGTCATGGGATTCAGTACTTC.

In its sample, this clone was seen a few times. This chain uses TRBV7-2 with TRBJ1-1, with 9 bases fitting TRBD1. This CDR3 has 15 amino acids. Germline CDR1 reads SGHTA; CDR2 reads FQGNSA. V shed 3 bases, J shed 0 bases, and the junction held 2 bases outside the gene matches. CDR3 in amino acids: CASSFGTGLNTEAFF. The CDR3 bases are TGTGCCAGCAGCTTCGGGACAGGGTTGAACACTGAAGCTTTCTTT.

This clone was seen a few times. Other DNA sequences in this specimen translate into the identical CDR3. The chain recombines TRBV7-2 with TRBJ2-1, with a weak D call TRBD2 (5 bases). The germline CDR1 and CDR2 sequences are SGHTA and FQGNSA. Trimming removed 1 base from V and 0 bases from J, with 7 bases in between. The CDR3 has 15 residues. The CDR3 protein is CASSLDGSSYNEQFF. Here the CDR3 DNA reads TGTGCCAGCAGCTTAGATGGGAGCTCCTACAATGAGCAGTTCTTC.

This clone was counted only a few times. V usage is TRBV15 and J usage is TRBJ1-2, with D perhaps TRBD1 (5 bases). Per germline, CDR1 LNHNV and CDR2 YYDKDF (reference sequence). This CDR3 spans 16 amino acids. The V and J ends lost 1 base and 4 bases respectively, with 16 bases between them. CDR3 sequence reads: CATSRVRQGRGYGYTF. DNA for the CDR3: TGTGCCACCAGCAGAGTTCGGCAGGGTCGTGGCTATGGCTACACCTTC.

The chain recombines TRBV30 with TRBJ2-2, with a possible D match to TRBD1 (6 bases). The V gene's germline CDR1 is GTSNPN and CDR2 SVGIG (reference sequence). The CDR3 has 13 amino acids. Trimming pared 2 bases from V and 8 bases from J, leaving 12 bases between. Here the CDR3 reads CAWSYRDGGELFF. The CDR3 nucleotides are TGTGCCTGGAGTTACAGGGACGGAGGGGAGCTGTTTTTT.

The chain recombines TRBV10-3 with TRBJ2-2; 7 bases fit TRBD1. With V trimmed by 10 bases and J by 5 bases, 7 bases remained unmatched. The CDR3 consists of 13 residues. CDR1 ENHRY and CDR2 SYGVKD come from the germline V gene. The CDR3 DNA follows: TGTGCCACCGGACAGGTGGATACCGGGGAGCTGTTTTTT. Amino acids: CATGQVDTGELFF.

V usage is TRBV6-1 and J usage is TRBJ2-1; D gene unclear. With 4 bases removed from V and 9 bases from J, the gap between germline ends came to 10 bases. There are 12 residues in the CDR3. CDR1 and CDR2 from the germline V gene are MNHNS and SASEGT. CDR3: CASSALGSEQFF. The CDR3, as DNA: TGTGCCAGCAGTGCTCTAGGTAGTGAGCAGTTCTTC.

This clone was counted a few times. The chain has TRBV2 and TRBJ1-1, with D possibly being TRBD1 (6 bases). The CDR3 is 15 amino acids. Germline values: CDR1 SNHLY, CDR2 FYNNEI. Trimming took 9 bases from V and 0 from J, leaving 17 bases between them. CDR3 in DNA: TGTGCCAGTACCCGGGACACACCCCTGAACACTGAAGCTTTCTTT. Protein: CASTRDTPLNTEAFF.

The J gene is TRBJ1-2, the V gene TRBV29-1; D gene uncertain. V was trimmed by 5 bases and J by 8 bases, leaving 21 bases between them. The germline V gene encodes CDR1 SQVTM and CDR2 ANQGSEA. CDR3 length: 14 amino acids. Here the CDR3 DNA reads TGCAGCGTTCGCCTGACCGCCGGGGAGGTCGGCTACACCTTC. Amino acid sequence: CSVRLTAGEVGYTF.

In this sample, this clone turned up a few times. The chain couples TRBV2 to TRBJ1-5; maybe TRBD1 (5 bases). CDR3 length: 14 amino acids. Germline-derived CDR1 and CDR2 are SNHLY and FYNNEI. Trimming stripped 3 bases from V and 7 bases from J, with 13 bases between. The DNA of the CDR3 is TGTGCCAGCAGTGACAGGGCCCTAGGGCAGCCCCAGCATTTT. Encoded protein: CASSDRALGQPQHF.

CDR3 nucleotides: TGTGCCAGCAACGTAGGCGGGTCCTATGGCTACACCTTC. Translating gives CASNVGGSYGYTF. The V gene is TRBV21-1, the J gene TRBJ1-2. TRBV21-1 is an annotated pseudogene. The CDR3 is 13 residues long.

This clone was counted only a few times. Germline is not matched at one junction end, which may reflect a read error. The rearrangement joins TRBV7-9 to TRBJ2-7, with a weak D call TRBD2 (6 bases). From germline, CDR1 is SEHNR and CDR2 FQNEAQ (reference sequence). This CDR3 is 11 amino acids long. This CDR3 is CASSSGTGGIF. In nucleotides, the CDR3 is TGTGCCAGCAGCTCAGGGACGGGCGGGATCTTC.

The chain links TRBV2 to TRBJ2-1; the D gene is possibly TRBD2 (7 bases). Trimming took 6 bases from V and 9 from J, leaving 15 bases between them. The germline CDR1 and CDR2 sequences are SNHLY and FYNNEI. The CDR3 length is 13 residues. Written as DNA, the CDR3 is TGTGCCAGCAGGTGGCAGGGAGGGGGTGAGCAGTTCTTC. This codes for CASRWQGGGEQFF.

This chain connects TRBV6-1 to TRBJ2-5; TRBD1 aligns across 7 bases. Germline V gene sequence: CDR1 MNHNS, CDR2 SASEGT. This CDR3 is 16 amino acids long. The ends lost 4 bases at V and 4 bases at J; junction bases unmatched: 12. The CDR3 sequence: CASSGAQGGSGETQYF. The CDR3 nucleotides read TGTGCCAGCAGTGGGGCCCAAGGGGGCAGCGGAGAGACCCAGTACTTC.

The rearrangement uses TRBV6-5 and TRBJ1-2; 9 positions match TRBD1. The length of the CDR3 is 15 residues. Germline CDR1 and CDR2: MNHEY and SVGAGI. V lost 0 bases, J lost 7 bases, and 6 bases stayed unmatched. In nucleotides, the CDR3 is TGTGCCAGCAGTTACTCGGGACAGGGAAAGCGTGGCTACACCTTC. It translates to CASSYSGQGKRGYTF.

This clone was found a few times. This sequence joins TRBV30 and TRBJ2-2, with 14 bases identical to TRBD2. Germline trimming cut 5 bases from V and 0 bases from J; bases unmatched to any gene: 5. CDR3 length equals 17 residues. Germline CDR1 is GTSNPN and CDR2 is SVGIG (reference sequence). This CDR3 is CAWAWTSGGPNTGELFF. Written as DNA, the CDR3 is TGTGCCTGGGCCTGGACTAGCGGGGGGCCGAACACCGGGGAGCTGTTTTTT.

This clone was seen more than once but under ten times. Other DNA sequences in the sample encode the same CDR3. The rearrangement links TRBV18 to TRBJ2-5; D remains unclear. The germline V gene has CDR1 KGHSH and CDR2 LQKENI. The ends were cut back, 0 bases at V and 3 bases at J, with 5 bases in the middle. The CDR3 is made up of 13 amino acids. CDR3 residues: CASSPPGEETQYF. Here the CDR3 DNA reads TGTGCCAGCTCACCACCGGGCGAAGAGACCCAGTACTTC.

CDR3 nucleotide sequence: TGTGCCAGCAGCACGGACAGGGGAACAGATACGCAGTATTTT. Its protein is CASSTDRGTDTQYF. The chain employs TRBV5-4 and TRBJ2-3; 9 bases agree with TRBD1. The CDR3 consists of 14 residues. Germline V gene sequence: CDR1 SGHNT, CDR2 YYREEE (reference sequence). Trimming cost V 4 bases and J 3 bases; bases outside gene matches: 3.

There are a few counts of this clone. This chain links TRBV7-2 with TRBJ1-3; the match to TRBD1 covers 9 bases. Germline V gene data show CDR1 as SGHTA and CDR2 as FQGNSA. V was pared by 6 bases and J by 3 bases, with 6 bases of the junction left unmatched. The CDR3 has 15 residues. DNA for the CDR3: TGTGCCAGCAGTTTGGGACAGGGATTTGGAAACACCATATATTTT. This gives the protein CASSLGQGFGNTIYF.

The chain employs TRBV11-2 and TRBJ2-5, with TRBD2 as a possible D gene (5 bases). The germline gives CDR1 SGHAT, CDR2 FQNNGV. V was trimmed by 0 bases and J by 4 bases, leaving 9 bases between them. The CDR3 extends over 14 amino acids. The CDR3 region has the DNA TGTGCCAGCAGCTTAGATGCGCTAGCAGAGACCCAGTACTTC. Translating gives CASSLDALAETQYF.

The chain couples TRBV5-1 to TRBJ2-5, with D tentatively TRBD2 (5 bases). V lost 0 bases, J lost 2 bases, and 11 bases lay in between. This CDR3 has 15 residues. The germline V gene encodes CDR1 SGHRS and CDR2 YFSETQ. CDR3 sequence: CASSLAPSPQETQYF. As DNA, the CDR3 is TGCGCCAGCAGCTTGGCTCCTAGCCCGCAAGAGACCCAGTACTTC.

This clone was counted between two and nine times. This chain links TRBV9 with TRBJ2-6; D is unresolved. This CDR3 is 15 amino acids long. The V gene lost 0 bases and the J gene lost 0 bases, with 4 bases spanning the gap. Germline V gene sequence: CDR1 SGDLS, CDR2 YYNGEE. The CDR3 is CASSVGSSGANVLTF. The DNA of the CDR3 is TGTGCCAGCAGCGTAGGTAGCTCTGGGGCCAACGTCCTGACTTTC. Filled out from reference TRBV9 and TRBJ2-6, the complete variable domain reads DSGVTQTPKHLITATGQRVTLRCSPRSGDLSVYWYQQSLDQGLQFLIQYYNGEERAKGNILERFSAQQFPDLHSELNLSSLELGDSALYFCASSVGSSGANVLTFGAGSRLTVL.

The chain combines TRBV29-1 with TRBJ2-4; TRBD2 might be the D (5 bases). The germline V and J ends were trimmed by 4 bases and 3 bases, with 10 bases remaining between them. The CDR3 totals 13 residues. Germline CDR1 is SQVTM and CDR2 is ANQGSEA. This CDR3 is CSVGGAGKNIQYF. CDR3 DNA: TGCAGCGTTGGAGGTGCGGGCAAAAACATTCAGTACTTC.

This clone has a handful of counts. The CDR3 nucleotides read TGCAGCGTTGCTGAACCGGGACACATCTATGGCTACACCTTC. Amino acid sequence: CSVAEPGHIYGYTF. The chain joins TRBV29-1 to TRBJ1-2, with D maybe TRBD1 (6 bases). The V end lost 4 bases, the J end lost 4 bases, and 16 bases lay between the germline ends. Germline V gene sequence: CDR1 SQVTM, CDR2 ANQGSEA. This CDR3 has 14 amino acids.

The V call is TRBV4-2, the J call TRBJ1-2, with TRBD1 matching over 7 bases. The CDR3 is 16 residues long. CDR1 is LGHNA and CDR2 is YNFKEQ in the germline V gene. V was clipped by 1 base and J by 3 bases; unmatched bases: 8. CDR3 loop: CASSQGSGGSDYGYTF. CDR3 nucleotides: TGTGCCAGCAGCCAAGGTTCAGGGGGTAGCGACTATGGCTACACCTTC.

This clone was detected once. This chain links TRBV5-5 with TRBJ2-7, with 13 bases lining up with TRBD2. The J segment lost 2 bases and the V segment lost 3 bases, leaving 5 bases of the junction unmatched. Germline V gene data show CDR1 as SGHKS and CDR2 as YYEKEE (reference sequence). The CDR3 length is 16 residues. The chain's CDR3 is CASSSPGLAGAYEQYF. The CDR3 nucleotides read TGTGCCAGCAGCTCACCTGGACTAGCGGGAGCCTACGAGCAGTACTTC.

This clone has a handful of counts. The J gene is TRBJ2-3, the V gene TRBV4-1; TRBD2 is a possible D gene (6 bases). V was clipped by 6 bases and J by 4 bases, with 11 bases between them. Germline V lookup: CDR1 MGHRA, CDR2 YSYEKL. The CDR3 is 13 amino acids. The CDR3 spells CASRRTIPDTQYF. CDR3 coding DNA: TGCGCCAGCAGACGGACTATTCCAGATACGCAGTATTTT.